The 22 T cell receptor beta chains listed next were all sequenced from one sample in a study of CD8 T cells in Susac syndrome. Random hexamers were used to reverse transcribe the RNA input (roughly 0.5 to 1 ug). Using its own MiXCR run on the immunoSEQ multiplex PCR reads, TCRdb lists one record per CDR3 protein. In the table there are 160,000 or so distinct CDR3 sequences, 85% to 95% of which are singletons. The sample taken for sequencing was CD8+ T cells from PBMCs. The receptors were sampled from a human donor with multiple sclerosis.

CDR3 region: CASSSAITSGGPLSYNEQFF. Here the CDR3 DNA reads TGTGCCAGCAGTTCAGCAATCACTAGCGGGGGACCACTCTCCTACAATGAGCAGTTCTTC. This rearrangement joins TRBV12-3 or TRBV12-4 to TRBJ2-1; 11 nucleotides agree with TRBD2. V dropped 4 bases and J dropped 0; count of bases not matched to a gene: 14. This CDR3 comprises 20 residues.

The V call is TRBV30, the J call TRBJ2-3; 8 nucleotides match TRBD1. Germline V gene sequence: CDR1 GTSNPN, CDR2 SVGIG (reference sequence). This CDR3 region has 14 residues. V lost 3 bases, J lost 3 bases, and 5 bases stayed unmatched. The CDR3 bases are TGTGCCTGGAGCGTCGACAGGGGTACAGATACGCAGTATTTT. Its translation is CAWSVDRGTDTQYF.

The CDR3 is CAWRKEGINYGYTF. In DNA form, the CDR3 reads TGTGCCTGGAGGAAGGAAGGGATTAACTATGGCTACACCTTC. The V call is TRBV30, the J call TRBJ1-2; D remains ambiguous. Germline V lookup: CDR1 GTSNPN, CDR2 SVGIG (reference sequence). V lost 3 bases and J 1 base, leaving 12 bases between the germline ends. The CDR3 runs 14 residues.

The V gene is TRBV4-3, the J gene TRBJ1-2; weak D call: TRBD1 (6 bases). V lost 2 bases to trimming and J lost 8 bases, with 18 bases between them. This CDR3 has 15 amino acids. Germline loops: CDR1 LGHNA, CDR2 YSLEER. The CDR3: CASSQLTGSRYGYTF. CDR3 nucleotide sequence: TGCGCCAGCAGCCAACTAACAGGGTCGAGGTACGGCTACACCTTC.

The chain combines TRBV3-1 with TRBJ2-1, with D unresolved. Germline assignment: CDR1 LGHDT and CDR2 YNNKEL (reference sequence). Between the trimmed V and J ends, which lost 1 base and 4 bases, there was a span of 14 bases. The CDR3 runs to 16 residues. The CDR3 DNA reads TGTGCCAGCAGCCAAGGGTTGTCACACGTTTACAATGAGCAGTTCTTC. Protein: CASSQGLSHVYNEQFF.

The chain joins TRBV29-1 to TRBJ1-4; D ambiguous. Germline loops: CDR1 SQVTM, CDR2 ANQGSEA. There are 12 residues in the CDR3. V dropped 4 bases and J dropped 11 bases, with 14 bases sitting between them. The CDR3, as DNA: TGCAGCGTTGTACGGGAGGTCCACAAACTGTTTTTT. It codes for CSVVREVHKLFF.

This clonotype was observed once. This chain connects TRBV4-3 to TRBJ2-7; 10 nucleotides align to TRBD1. After removal of 0 bases from V and 2 bases from J, the junction contained 7 bases not matched to a gene. CDR1 is LGHNA, CDR2 YSLEER, per germline. CDR3 length equals 17 residues. The CDR3 DNA reads TGCGCCAGCAGCCAAGAGACCGGGACAGGGGTCACCTACGAGCAGTACTTC. The encoded protein is CASSQETGTGVTYEQYF.

The genes are TRBV6-5 and TRBJ1-2, with 7 bases fitting TRBD1. J gave up 3 bases and V 0 bases, and 1 base lay outside the gene matches. The CDR3 runs 14 residues. Germline V lookup: CDR1 MNHEY, CDR2 SVGAGI. CDR3 coding DNA: TGTGCCAGCAGTTACTCCGGACAGGACTATGGCTACACCTTC. Residues: CASSYSGQDYGYTF.

The V gene is TRBV7-7, the J gene TRBJ2-5; 7 bases align to TRBD2. J was trimmed by 2 bases and V by 1 base; bases with no gene match: 10. The CDR3 consists of 17 residues. Germline CDR1 reads SSHAT; CDR2 reads FNYEAQ (reference sequence). This CDR3 is CASSLGPGERGQETQYF. For the CDR3, the DNA is TGTGCCAGCAGCTTAGGCCCCGGTGAGCGGGGTCAAGAGACCCAGTACTTC.

The chain combines TRBV5-1 with TRBJ2-3; D uncertain. Germline lookup yields CDR1 SGHRS and CDR2 YFSETQ. Trimming cost V 1 base and J 3 bases, with 15 bases left between them. The CDR3 runs 16 residues. The DNA of the CDR3 is TGCGCCAGCAGCTTGTTAGGGATGATGCGTACAGATACGCAGTATTTT. Its translation is CASSLLGMMRTDTQYF.

The gene calls are TRBV28 and TRBJ2-7, with D possibly TRBD2 on 5 matching bases. The CDR3 consists of 12 residues. Looked up from germline, CDR1 is MDHEN and CDR2 is SYDVKM. Deletions cut 2 bases from V and 6 bases from J, with 8 bases between. As DNA, the CDR3 is TGTGCCAGCAGTTTAAGAGGGATCGAGCAGTACTTC. This sequence encodes CASSLRGIEQYF.

The chain links TRBV24-1 to TRBJ1-5; 8 bases line up with TRBD1. The trim removed 4 bases at V and 6 bases at J, leaving 7 bases unmatched. CDR3 length: 15 amino acids. The germline V gene encodes CDR1 KGHDR and CDR2 SFDVKD. CDR3 DNA: TGTGCCACCAGTGAGGCCGGAGACAGGGGTCAGCCCCAGCATTTT. Residues: CATSEAGDRGQPQHF.

V is TRBV7-9 and J is TRBJ2-1; perhaps TRBD1 as D (6 bases). The CDR3 spans 15 residues. Germline V lookup: CDR1 SEHNR, CDR2 FQNEAQ (reference sequence). The V and J ends lost 5 bases and 8 bases respectively, with 19 bases between them. CDR3: CASSRIRTRGYEQFF. In DNA form, the CDR3 reads TGTGCCAGCAGCAGAATAAGGACGAGGGGGTATGAGCAGTTCTTC. The full variable domain, in which reference TRBV7-9 and TRBJ2-1 provide the parts outside the CDR3, is DTGVSQNPRHKITKRGQNVTFRCDPISEHNRLYWYRQTLGQGPEFLTYFQNEAQLEKSRLLSDRFSAERPKGSFSTLEIQRTEQGDSAMYLCASSRIRTRGYEQFFGPGTRLTVL.

V is TRBV7-9 and J is TRBJ2-7; D unresolved. CDR1 is SEHNR and CDR2 is FQNEAQ in the germline V gene (reference sequence). V lost 3 bases and J lost 7, with 10 bases in between. This CDR3 spans 12 amino acids. CDR3 DNA: TGTGCCAGCAGCTTGGACCGAAGTGAGCAGTACTTC. Translating it yields CASSLDRSEQYF.

V is TRBV29-1 and J is TRBJ1-2; TRBD1 agrees at 11 bases. Trimming removed 3 bases from V and 4 bases from J; junction bases left unmatched: 13. CDR1 is SQVTM and CDR2 is ANQGSEA in the germline V gene. The CDR3 has 17 residues. The CDR3 sequence is CSVELRVTGTGGYGYTF. The CDR3 DNA reads TGCAGCGTTGAGTTGAGGGTGACCGGGACAGGGGGCTATGGCTACACCTTC.

CDR3 residues: CATSDMVDTQYF. DNA for the CDR3: TGTGCCACCAGTGATATGGTGGATACGCAGTATTTT. This chain joins TRBV24-1 and TRBJ2-3; unclear D gene. With 3 bases removed from V and 6 bases from J, the gap between germline ends came to 6 bases. This CDR3 comprises 12 residues. Per the germline V gene, CDR1 is KGHDR and CDR2 is SFDVKD.

This chain connects TRBV29-1 to TRBJ1-1, with 7 bases fitting TRBD1. CDR1 and CDR2 from the germline V gene are SQVTM and ANQGSEA. Trimming removed 4 bases from V and 0 bases from J; junction bases left unmatched: 5. CDR3 length equals 14 residues. CDR3 DNA: TGCAGCGTTGGCCGGGACAGTATGAACACTGAAGCTTTCTTT. Protein: CSVGRDSMNTEAFF. Together with reference TRBV29-1 and TRBJ1-1, the CDR3 gives the full variable domain: SAVISQKPSRDICQRGTSLTIQCQVDSQVTMMFWYRQQPGQSLTLIATANQGSEATYESGFVIDKFPISRPNLTFSTLTVSNMSPEDSSIYLCSVGRDSMNTEAFFGQGTRLTVV.

CDR3 DNA: TGTGCCAGCAGCGTAGGCGACAGGGACACCTATGGCTACACCTTC. This codes for CASSVGDRDTYGYTF. The J gene is TRBJ1-2, the V gene TRBV9; 7 bases align to TRBD1. CDR3 length: 15 residues. The junction had 6 bases not matched to a gene; V was cut back by 0 bases and J by 4 bases. Germline V gene lookup returns CDR1 SGDLS and CDR2 YYNGEE.

This chain connects TRBV7-8 to TRBJ1-1, with D perhaps TRBD1 (5 bases). The CDR3 contains 17 residues. Trimming shortened V by 0 bases and J by 6 bases, and 20 bases separated the two germline ends. CDR1 is SGHVS, CDR2 FQNEAQ, per germline. In nucleotides, the CDR3 is TGTGCCAGCAGCTTAGCGGTGGGGGTCGCTTCCGGGGCTGAAGCTTTCTTT. Translation: CASSLAVGVASGAEAFF. Based on the CDR3 plus reference TRBV7-8 and TRBJ1-1, the full variable domain is GAGVSQSPRYKVAKRGQDVALRCDPISGHVSLFWYQQALGQGPEFLTYFQNEAQLDKSGLPSDRFFAERPEGSVSTLKIQRTQQEDSAVYLCASSLAVGVASGAEAFFGQGTRLTVV.

The J gene is TRBJ1-1, the V gene TRBV14; possibly TRBD1 for D (5 bases). CDR3 length: 16 residues. Between the trimmed V and J ends, which lost 2 bases and 0 bases, there was a span of 13 bases. Germline V gene data show CDR1 as SGHDN and CDR2 as FVKESK. In DNA form, the CDR3 reads TGTGCCAGCAGCCAACATACCGGGACGGTGAACACTGAAGCTTTCTTT. Amino acids: CASSQHTGTVNTEAFF.

The chain employs TRBV7-2 and TRBJ1-1; D gene uncertain. The CDR3 extends over 14 amino acids. The ends were cut back, 1 base at V and 6 bases at J, with 12 bases in the middle. The germline CDR1 and CDR2 sequences are SGHTA and FQGNSA. The CDR3 sequence: CASSLGPGLAEAFF. CDR3 DNA: TGTGCCAGCAGCTTAGGTCCGGGGTTGGCTGAAGCTTTCTTT.

The V gene is TRBV20-1, the J gene TRBJ1-1; D is undetermined. V was clipped by 0 bases and J by 3 bases, with 11 bases between them. CDR1 is DFQATT, CDR2 SNEGSKA, per germline (reference sequence). This CDR3 contains 14 residues. The DNA for the CDR3 is TGCAGTGCTAGAGAACCGCTCGGGTACACTGAAGCTTTCTTT. Residues: CSAREPLGYTEAFF.